One T cell receptor (beta chain) is described in this entry. This sample stems from a study of response to subunit inactivated influenza vaccine. TCRdb re-analysed the RT-PCR reads in MiXCR, keeping a single row per CDR3 protein. The sample holds about 570,000 distinct CDR3 sequences, approximately 10% seen once. Germline CDR1 and CDR2: ENHRY and SYGVKD. V dropped 3 bases and J dropped 1 base, with 7 bases sitting between them. This CDR3 is built from 14 residues. This sample also belongs to another study, concerning T cells expressing NK-cell markers. From that report: Template switching by 5'RACE with UMIs generated the TCR beta cDNA.

The specimen comprised PBMCs from blood, sampled on the day of vaccination. The source is a man aged 45 to 65 who received an inactivated influenza vaccine. This chain joins TRBV10-3 and TRBJ2-1, with D perhaps matching TRBD1 (6 bases). The CDR3 sequence: CAISDRGSYNEQFF. The DNA of the CDR3 is TGTGCCATCAGTGACAGGGGATCCTACAATGAGCAGTTCTTC.